One and the same sample provided the 14 T cell receptor beta chains below, sequenced in a study of monozygotic twins with inflammatory bowel disease. TCRdb processed the 5' RACE reads again and assigns one entry to each CDR3 protein, with no DNA. Here the sample table reports some 450,000 distinct CDR3 sequences. The specimen sequenced was blood. The receptors derive from a human donor with ulcerative colitis or Crohn's disease, or a healthy co-twin of an affected twin (not recorded which).

The chain is built from TRBV7-8 and TRBJ1-2. This CDR3 has 14 amino acids. Germline lookup yields CDR1 SGHVS and CDR2 FQNEAQ. CDR3 region: CASSLASRNYGYTF. The full variable domain, with the rest looked up from reference TRBV7-8 and TRBJ1-2, is GAGVSQSPRYKVAKRGQDVALRCDPISGHVSLFWYQQALGQGPEFLTYFQNEAQLDKSGLPSDRFFAERPEGSVSTLKIQRTQQEDSAVYLCASSLASRNYGYTFGSGTRLTVV.

The V and J genes are TRBV20-1 and TRBJ2-5; there is no DNA to check the TCRdb D call of TRBD1. The CDR3 runs 16 residues. The V gene's germline CDR1 is DFQATT and CDR2 SNEGSKA (reference sequence). CDR3 region: CSAPGAVRLWGETQYF.

The V call is TRBV15, the J call TRBJ2-3. From germline, CDR1 is LNHNV and CDR2 YYDKDF (reference sequence). The CDR3 has 13 residues. CDR3 in amino acids: CATSRGLADTQYF.

The rearrangement links TRBV3-1 to TRBJ2-3; with no DNA, the TCRdb D assignment of TRBD1 cannot be verified. This CDR3 is built from 16 residues. In germline, CDR1 is LGHDT, CDR2 YNNKEL (reference sequence). The CDR3 loop reads CASSQDGRDPTDTQYF.

CDR3 in amino acids: CASSQGFGGTQETQYF. This chain joins TRBV4-1 and TRBJ2-5; TCRdb returns TRBD1, unconfirmable since there is no DNA. The CDR3 is 16 residues long. Per germline, CDR1 MGHRA and CDR2 YSYEKL.

The CDR3 sequence is CASSLGDSYNEQFF. The rearrangement uses TRBV5-1 and TRBJ2-1. This CDR3 is built from 14 residues. CDR1 is SGHRS and CDR2 is YFSETQ in the germline V gene.

V is TRBV9 and J is TRBJ2-2; TCRdb's D gene call, TRBD1, goes unchecked for lack of DNA. Germline V gives CDR1 SGDLS, CDR2 YYNGEE. CDR3 length equals 17 residues. The CDR3 here is CASSPWGGTTNTGELFF.

This chain uses TRBV7-2 with TRBJ2-5; TCRdb calls TRBD2, which cannot be checked without DNA. The length of the CDR3 is 13 residues. Germline CDR1 SGHTA, CDR2 FQGNSA. The CDR3 protein is CASREGLGETQYF.

This chain joins TRBV20-1 and TRBJ2-7; as DNA is missing, the TRBD1 call by TCRdb cannot be tested. This CDR3 contains 12 residues. Germline-derived CDR1 and CDR2 are DFQATT and SNEGSKA (reference sequence). The CDR3 region is CSAGPGSYEQYF.

The chain is built from TRBV3-1 and TRBJ1-1. The germline V gene has CDR1 LGHDT and CDR2 YNNKEL (reference sequence). The CDR3 extends over 13 amino acids. The CDR3 region is CASSQDVTSEAFF.

This chain connects TRBV7-9 to TRBJ2-7; the TCRdb D gene call, TRBD1, has no DNA to confirm it. Germline CDR1 reads SEHNR; CDR2 reads FQNEAQ (reference sequence). This CDR3 region has 15 residues. The CDR3: CASSPRDSDAYEQYF.

The chain recombines TRBV14 with TRBJ2-6; TCRdb proposes TRBD1, but this gene call is untestable without DNA. The CDR3 length is 18 residues. Germline assignment: CDR1 SGHDN and CDR2 FVKESK. The CDR3 is CASSRRTGFASGANVLTF. The variable domain in full, with the rest retrieved from reference TRBV14 and TRBJ2-6, is EAGVTQFPSHSVIEKGQTVTLRCDPISGHDNLYWYRRVMGKEIKFLLHFVKESKQDESGMPNNRFLAERTGGTYSTLKVQPAELEDSGVYFCASSRRTGFASGANVLTFGAGSRLTVL.

The chain links TRBV29-1 to TRBJ2-3; there is no DNA to check the TCRdb D call of TRBD1. CDR3 length: 15 amino acids. CDR1 is SQVTM and CDR2 is ANQGSEA in the germline V gene. CDR3 amino acids: CSMGMGTPGTDTQYF.

V is TRBV9 and J is TRBJ2-1; the D call of TRBD2 rests on TCRdb alone, since no DNA is present to check it. The germline V gene has CDR1 SGDLS and CDR2 YYNGEE. There are 15 residues in the CDR3. CDR3 region: CASSVGPGEGNEQFF.